These T cell receptor beta chains were read from a single sample in a study of OX40 agonist ivuxolimab in advanced cancers. Measured with immunoSEQ multiplex PCR; TCRdb has only the in-frame clones, and not every one. Found here are roughly 110,000 clones, approximately 89% of them singletons; the top ten hold 1.2%. Sequencing used CD4+ or CD8+ T cells sorted from blood, obtained in a trial of the OX40 agonist ivuxolimab. The origin of the receptors is an adult with an advanced solid tumor such as melanoma, head and neck, liver or kidney cancer. Each CDR3 is given with its conserved first and last residue. D genes are given only for firm matches. Some rows have no size entry. The others give once, few or many, or a class for an expanded clone.

cdr3_nt cdr3_aa j_call v_call clone_size d_call
TGTGTCAGCAGTTTATCCCGCCCAGGGACAAATGAGCAGTTCTTC CVSSLSRPGTNEQFF TRBJ2-1 TRBV28 once NA
TGTGCCAGCAGCATGCAGACTAGCGGGTATTACGAGCAGTACTTC CASSMQTSGYYEQYF TRBJ2-7 TRBV28 NA TRBD2
TGCGCCAGCAGCTTGACCCTATCCGTTGGATCCTACAATGAGCAGTTCTTC CASSLTLSVGSYNEQFF TRBJ2-1 TRBV5-1 NA NA
TGCGCCACGGCAAAACAGGGTCTTAGCACAGATACGCAGTATTTT CATAKQGLSTDTQYF TRBJ2-3 TRBV5-1 few NA
TGTGCCAGCTCCCCAAGTCGGGGCAGGGGCGGTGAAAAACTGTTTTTT CASSPSRGRGGEKLFF TRBJ1-4 TRBV28 NA NA
TGTGCCAGCAGCTCCGGGACAGCGAACACTGAAGCTTTCTTT CASSSGTANTEAFF TRBJ1-1 TRBV7-3 NA TRBD1
TGTGCCAGCATCTTGGCAGGGGGGAACACCGGGGAGCTGTTTTTT CASILAGGNTGELFF TRBJ2-2 TRBV28 NA TRBD1
TGTGCCAGCAGCGCCCGAAATAATCAGCCCCAGCATTTT CASSARNNQPQHF TRBJ1-5 TRBV9 NA NA
TGTGCCAGTAGTATTTCGATCGGTAACTATGGCTACACCTTC CASSISIGNYGYTF TRBJ1-2 TRBV19 few NA
TGTGCCAGCAGTTCAGCTAACAGGGGGCTTTATGAGCAGTTCTTC CASSSANRGLYEQFF TRBJ2-1 TRBV27 NA TRBD1
TGTGCCAGCGCGTTCGTGACGGGAGGCGATCAGCCCCAGCATTTT CASAFVTGGDQPQHF TRBJ1-5 TRBV28 NA NA
TGCGCCAGCAGCTCCTCCGGGACAGCCTCCTACGAGCAGTACTTC CASSSSGTASYEQYF TRBJ2-7 TRBV5-1 NA TRBD1
TGTGCTAGTGGTTCGGGGGTTGAAGCTTTCTTT CASGSGVEAFF TRBJ1-1 TRBV12-5 NA NA
TGTGCCAGCTCACCCGAGGGGGGGACCACTGAAGCTTTCTTT CASSPEGGTTEAFF TRBJ1-1 TRBV18 few NA
TGTGCCTGGAAGGGGGGGACAGGAAACTATGGCTACACCTTC CAWKGGTGNYGYTF TRBJ1-2 TRBV30 once TRBD1
TGTGCCAGCAGCCGGGTCAATGAGCAGTTCTTC CASSRVNEQFF TRBJ2-1 TRBV4-2 NA NA
TGTGCCAGCAGCCCTTCCTACGAGCAGTACTTC CASSPSYEQYF TRBJ2-7 TRBV11-2 few NA
TGCGCCAGCAGCTTGGTCCCAGGGCAGACAGAAAAACTGTTTTTT CASSLVPGQTEKLFF TRBJ1-4 TRBV5-1 NA NA
TGTGCCAGCAGTGAACAGGGGTTGAACATTCAGTACTTC CASSEQGLNIQYF TRBJ2-4 TRBV2 NA NA
TGTGCCAGCAAGGTCGGCAGTGCATGGGAGACCCAGTACTTC CASKVGSAWETQYF TRBJ2-5 TRBV27 NA NA
TGTGCCAGCACCCCGACCCGTGTCGCCCCTCAAGAGACCCAGTACTTC CASTPTRVAPQETQYF TRBJ2-5 TRBV7-8 NA NA
TGCGCCAGCAGCCAGGGGGGTGCGGGAAACACCATATATTTT CASSQGGAGNTIYF TRBJ1-3 TRBV4-1 NA NA
TGTGCCAGCAGCACCCGGACTAGCGGGAGATCCTACAATGAGCAGTTCTTC CASSTRTSGRSYNEQFF TRBJ2-1 TRBV4-2 NA TRBD2
TGCGCCAGCAGCTGGACAGGCTACGAGCAGTACTTC CASSWTGYEQYF TRBJ2-7 TRBV5-1 NA TRBD1
TGTGCCAGCAGCGCTGCAGTGGGGGCTCTTACAGATACGCAGTATTTT CASSAAVGALTDTQYF TRBJ2-3 TRBV7-9 NA NA
TGTGCCAGCAGTGGATCAGGGGGCCTTCCCTACGAGCAGTACTTC CASSGSGGLPYEQYF TRBJ2-7 TRBV2 NA TRBD1
TGCGCCAGCAGCCAACAAGACAGGTCCTACGAGCAGTACTTC CASSQQDRSYEQYF TRBJ2-7 TRBV4-1 NA NA